This T cell receptor beta chain originates from a study of T-cell memory formation after mild COVID-19. Findings and limits, study-wide: There were some responding clones in pre-infection memory, which suggested that cross-reactive memory had joined. Clones shrinking between day 15 and 85 showed a balanced CD4/CD8 split, and those that grew later tilted toward CD4+. Largely, contracting CD4+ clones fell within CM and EM, and contracting CD8+ clones within EMRA.

This clonotype has a count of ten or more. Its specificity is not known. Each CDR3 protein is one row after TCRdb ran MiXCR on the 5' RACE reads. This sample has some 270,000 distinct CDR3 sequences, with roughly 14% found just once. This clonotype was sampled from an adult woman who had mild COVID-19 (a few samples of this study predate the infection). Cell type and time point are not known. The sample was PBMCs or a T cell subset sorted from them (not recorded which).

The CDR3 here is CASNPAAGRRDTTYNEQFF. DNA for the CDR3: TGTGCCAGCAACCCCGCGGCAGGGAGGCGGGATACGACCTACAATGAGCAGTTCTTC. The chain is built from TRBV6-2 or TRBV6-3 and TRBJ2-1; possibly TRBD2 for D (6 bases). CDR3 length equals 19 residues. Per germline, CDR1 MNHEY and CDR2 SVGEGT. The ends were cut back, 7 bases at V and 2 bases at J, with 27 bases in the middle.